These 20 T cell receptor beta chains were all obtained from the same sample, sequenced in a study of T cell clonotyping in hematopoietic cell transplantation (dated by TCRdb to 2020 to 2022). Libraries were constructed by the immunoSEQ multiplex PCR assay. TCRdb carries this immuneACCESS record with in-frame sequences only. Its versions omit some clonotypes, under half of them owing to an unresolved V gene in the studies checked, with the rest unexplained. The table for this sample lists 30,000 to 45,000 clones; 75% to 90% of them were counted only once. The ten largest make up nearly 2% of the sample. Sample: peripheral blood mononuclear cells. Receptors were obtained from a middle-aged woman in good health. Some clones in this sample may be carry-over from other donors' samples.

The genes are TRBV11-2 and TRBJ2-5; D is unresolved. V was pared by 4 bases and J by 5 bases, with 14 bases between. The germline gives CDR1 SGHAT, CDR2 FQNNGV. The CDR3 contains 14 residues. CDR3 loop: CASSSLTWGETQYF. The CDR3, as DNA: TGTGCCAGCAGCTCCCTGACATGGGGTGAGACCCAGTACTTC.

J is TRBJ2-3 and V is TRBV2; D is perhaps TRBD1 (5 bases). The V and J ends lost 6 bases and 9 bases respectively, with 19 bases between them. CDR1 and CDR2 (germline): SNHLY, FYNNEI. The CDR3 contains 14 residues. CDR3 in DNA: TGTGCCAGCAGCCTATCCCTAGGGGCTGTAACGCAGTATTTT. Amino acid sequence: CASSLSLGAVTQYF.

The gene calls are TRBV28 and TRBJ1-2, with unresolved D. V was shortened by 6 bases and J by 7 bases, with 18 bases between the two germline ends. Germline values: CDR1 MDHEN, CDR2 SYDVKM. The CDR3 has 14 residues. Here the CDR3 DNA reads TGTGCCAGCAGGGGTAACGTAGGCCCAGGTGGCTACACCTTC. This sequence encodes CASRGNVGPGGYTF.

The chain couples TRBV5-1 to TRBJ1-4; 10 bases match TRBD1. The CDR3 covers 16 residues. Losses at the gene ends were 4 bases for V and 6 bases for J; bases not matched to a gene: 9. Per germline, CDR1 SGHRS and CDR2 YFSETQ. CDR3 residues: CASSVVSGTGDEKLFF. CDR3 nucleotides: TGCGCCAGCAGCGTAGTTTCCGGGACAGGGGATGAAAAACTGTTTTTT.

This chain uses TRBV4-1 with TRBJ2-2, with D possibly matching TRBD2 (7 bases). CDR1 MGHRA and CDR2 YSYEKL come from the germline V gene. V lost 5 bases and J 5 bases, leaving 18 bases between the germline ends. There are 16 residues in the CDR3. The CDR3 sequence is CASSSGRGVGTGELFF. For the CDR3, the DNA is TGCGCCAGCAGCTCAGGGAGGGGGGTTGGAACCGGGGAGCTGTTTTTT.

The chain carries TRBV7-8 and TRBJ2-1; maybe TRBD2 (6 bases). Germline-derived CDR1 and CDR2 are SGHVS and FQNEAQ. The CDR3 contains 13 residues. V gave up 7 bases and J gave up 7 bases, with 14 bases separating them. CDR3 DNA: TGTGCCAGCACCCCGGTGGAGGGGAATGAGCAGTTCTTC. This encodes CASTPVEGNEQFF.

V and J are TRBV4-2 and TRBJ1-2, with TRBD1 matching over 7 bases. V trimming: 2 bases; J trimming: 2 bases; junction bases outside the gene matches: 2. This CDR3 has 14 amino acids. Germline V lookup: CDR1 LGHNA, CDR2 YNFKEQ. For the CDR3, the DNA is TGTGCCAGCAGCCAAACGGACAGGAACTATGGCTACACCTTC. Protein sequence: CASSQTDRNYGYTF.

This clone was counted once. The rearrangement uses TRBV28 and TRBJ1-5; 7 nucleotides line up with TRBD1. The germline CDR1 and CDR2 sequences are MDHEN and SYDVKM. The CDR3 is 16 amino acids. Trimming at V came to 3 bases and at J to 8 bases, leaving 13 bases not matched to a gene. CDR3: CASSFPGTARREPQHF. DNA of the CDR3: TGTGCCAGCAGTTTCCCTGGGACAGCCCGCAGGGAGCCCCAGCATTTT.

The CDR3 protein is CASRSVFGEQFF. In DNA form, the CDR3 reads TGTGCCAGTAGATCGGTCTTCGGGGAGCAGTTCTTC. V is TRBV19 and J is TRBJ2-1, with no clear D. The CDR3 length is 12 residues. The ends were cut back, 6 bases at V and 10 bases at J, with 13 bases in the middle. Germline V gene data show CDR1 as LNHDA and CDR2 as SQIVND (reference sequence).

This clone was detected once. This chain joins TRBV28 and TRBJ1-3; unclear D gene. Germline CDR1 MDHEN, CDR2 SYDVKM. The CDR3 loop spans 15 amino acids. V gave up 6 bases and J gave up 0 bases, with 12 bases separating them. CDR3 nucleotide sequence: TGTGCCAGCAGCGTCCAGTCTTTCTCTGGAAACACCATATATTTT. It yields the protein CASSVQSFSGNTIYF.

The V and J genes are TRBV6-1 and TRBJ2-7; 7 nucleotides agree with TRBD1. J was trimmed by 5 bases and V by 6 bases; bases with no gene match: 4. The CDR3 extends over 12 amino acids. In germline, CDR1 is MNHNS, CDR2 SASEGT. The CDR3 DNA reads TGTGCCAGCAGAATAGACAGGGACGAGCAGTACTTC. Its translation is CASRIDRDEQYF.

The chain links TRBV5-1 to TRBJ2-7, with 10 bases aligning to TRBD2. CDR1 is SGHRS, CDR2 YFSETQ, per germline. The trim removed 4 bases at V and 0 bases at J, leaving 7 bases unmatched. CDR3 length: 16 residues. The CDR3 here is CASSPDPSGSSYEQYF. DNA of the CDR3: TGCGCCAGCAGCCCGGATCCTAGCGGGAGCTCCTACGAGCAGTACTTC. The variable domain in full, completed from reference TRBV5-1 and TRBJ2-7, reads KAGVTQTPRYLIKTRGQQVTLSCSPISGHRSVSWYQQTPGQGLQFLFEYFSETQRNKGNFPGRFSGRQFSNSRSEMNVSTLELGDSALYLCASSPDPSGSSYEQYFGPGTRLTVT.

The gene calls are TRBV19 and TRBJ1-1; D unclear. Germline assignment: CDR1 LNHDA and CDR2 SQIVND (reference sequence). CDR3 size: 11 residues. Trimming pared 5 bases from V and 5 bases from J, leaving 6 bases between. CDR3 sequence (DNA): TGTGCCAGTAGTCAGGATACTGAAGCTTTCTTT. Translating gives CASSQDTEAFF.

The V call is TRBV30, the J call TRBJ2-3; 9 bases match TRBD2. Germline CDR1 and CDR2: GTSNPN and SVGIG (reference sequence). J was trimmed by 3 bases and V by 6 bases; bases with no gene match: 10. CDR3 length equals 15 residues. CDR3 DNA sequence: TGTGCCTGTAAACTGTGGACTAGCGAAACAGATACGCAGTATTTT. Protein: CACKLWTSETDTQYF.

To note about this clone: The junction differs from germline at one of its ends, possibly a read error. V and J are TRBV5-4 and TRBJ1-5, with D perhaps matching TRBD1 (5 bases). Germline V CDR1 and CDR2: SGHNT, YYREEE (reference sequence). This CDR3 comprises 13 residues. In DNA, the CDR3 is TGTGCCAGCAGCTTGGATGGGGGGTCTATCAGCGATTTT. This codes for CASSLDGGSISDF.

The V and J genes are TRBV7-8 and TRBJ2-2; TRBD1 is a possible D gene (5 bases). Looked up from germline, CDR1 is SGHVS and CDR2 is FQNEAQ. Between the trimmed V and J ends, which lost 0 bases and 3 bases, there was a span of 11 bases. The CDR3 sequence is 16 residues long. The CDR3 coding sequence is TGTGCCAGCAGCTTAGCGCGCAGGGATGACACCGGGGAGCTGTTTTTT. It translates to CASSLARRDDTGELFF.

The table lists this clone with a few counts. The chain couples TRBV30 to TRBJ1-5; 9 positions agree with TRBD1. The trim removed 7 bases at V and 3 bases at J, leaving 4 bases unmatched. Germline V CDR1 and CDR2: GTSNPN, SVGIG (reference sequence). This CDR3 comprises 13 residues. CDR3 in amino acids: CASGQGFNQPQHF. In DNA form, the CDR3 reads TGTGCCTCGGGACAGGGCTTCAATCAGCCCCAGCATTTT.

This chain links TRBV30 with TRBJ2-2, with TRBD1 matching 11 bases. The CDR3 runs to 15 residues. J gave up 6 bases and V 0 bases, and 3 bases lay outside the gene matches. In germline, CDR1 is GTSNPN, CDR2 SVGIG (reference sequence). CDR3 residues: CAWSVTGQGAGELFF. CDR3 sequence (DNA): TGTGCCTGGAGTGTAACGGGACAGGGGGCCGGGGAGCTGTTTTTT.

This clone appeared once. V is TRBV5-1 and J is TRBJ2-7, with D possibly matching TRBD2 (5 bases). Trimming left V 0 bases short and J 2 bases short, with 9 bases between. The CDR3 has 14 amino acids. Germline lookup yields CDR1 SGHRS and CDR2 YFSETQ. CDR3 protein: CASSLGATTYEQYF. DNA for the CDR3: TGCGCCAGCAGCTTGGGGGCGACTACCTACGAGCAGTACTTC.

The V call is TRBV7-2, the J call TRBJ2-7; D is unclear. With 1 base removed from V and 4 bases from J, the gap between germline ends came to 5 bases. The CDR3 covers 12 residues. In germline, CDR1 is SGHTA, CDR2 FQGNSA. In nucleotides, the CDR3 is TGTGCCAGCAGCTTAGGGGAATACGAGCAGTACTTC. Translating gives CASSLGEYEQYF.